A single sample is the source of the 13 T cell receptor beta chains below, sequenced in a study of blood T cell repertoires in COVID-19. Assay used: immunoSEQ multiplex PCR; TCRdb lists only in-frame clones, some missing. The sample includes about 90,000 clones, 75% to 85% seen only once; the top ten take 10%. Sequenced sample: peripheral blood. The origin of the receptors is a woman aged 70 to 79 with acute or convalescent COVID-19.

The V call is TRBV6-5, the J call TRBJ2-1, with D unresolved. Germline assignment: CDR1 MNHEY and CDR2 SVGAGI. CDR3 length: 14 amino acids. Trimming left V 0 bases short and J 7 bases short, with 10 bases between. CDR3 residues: CASSYSYPGNEQFF. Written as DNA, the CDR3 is TGTGCCAGCAGTTACTCGTACCCAGGTAATGAGCAGTTCTTC.

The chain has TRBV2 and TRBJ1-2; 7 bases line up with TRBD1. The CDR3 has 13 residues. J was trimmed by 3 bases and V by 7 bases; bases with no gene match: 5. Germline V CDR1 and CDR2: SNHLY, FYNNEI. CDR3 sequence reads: CASTGDSYYGYTF. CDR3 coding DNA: TGTGCCAGCACTGGGGACAGCTACTATGGCTACACCTTC.

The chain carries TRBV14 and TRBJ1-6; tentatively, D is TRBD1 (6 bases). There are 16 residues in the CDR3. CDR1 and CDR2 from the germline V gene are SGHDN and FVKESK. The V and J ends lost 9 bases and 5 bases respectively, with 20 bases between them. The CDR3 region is CASTKGRDIHNSPLHF. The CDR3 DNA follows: TGTGCCAGTACAAAGGGTCGGGACATCCATAATTCACCCCTCCACTTT.

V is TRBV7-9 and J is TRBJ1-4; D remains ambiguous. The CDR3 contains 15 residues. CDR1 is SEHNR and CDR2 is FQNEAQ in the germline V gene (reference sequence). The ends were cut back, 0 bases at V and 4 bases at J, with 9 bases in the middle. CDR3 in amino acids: CASSLAVGSNEKLFF. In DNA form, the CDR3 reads TGTGCCAGCAGCTTAGCGGTGGGCAGTAATGAAAAACTGTTTTTT.

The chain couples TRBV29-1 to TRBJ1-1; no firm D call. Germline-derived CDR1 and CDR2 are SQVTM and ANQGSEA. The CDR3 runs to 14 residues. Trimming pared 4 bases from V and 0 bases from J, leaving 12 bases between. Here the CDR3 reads CSVVFHLMNTEAFF. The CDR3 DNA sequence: TGCAGCGTTGTATTTCACCTAATGAACACTGAAGCTTTCTTT.

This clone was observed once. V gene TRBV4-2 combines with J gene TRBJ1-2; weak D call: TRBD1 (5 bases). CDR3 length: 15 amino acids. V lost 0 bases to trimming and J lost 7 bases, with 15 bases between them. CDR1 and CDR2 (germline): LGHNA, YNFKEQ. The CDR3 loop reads CASSQDPTGVAGYTF. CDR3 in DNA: TGTGCCAGCAGCCAAGACCCCACGGGGGTGGCTGGCTACACCTTC.

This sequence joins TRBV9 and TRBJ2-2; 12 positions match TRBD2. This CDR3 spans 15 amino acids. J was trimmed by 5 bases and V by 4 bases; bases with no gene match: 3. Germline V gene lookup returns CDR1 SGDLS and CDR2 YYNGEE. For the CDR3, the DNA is TGTGCCAGCAGCACAGGACTAGCGGGAACCGGGGAGCTGTTTTTT. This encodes CASSTGLAGTGELFF. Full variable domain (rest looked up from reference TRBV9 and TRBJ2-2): DSGVTQTPKHLITATGQRVTLRCSPRSGDLSVYWYQQSLDQGLQFLIQYYNGEERAKGNILERFSAQQFPDLHSELNLSSLELGDSALYFCASSTGLAGTGELFFGEGSRLTVL.

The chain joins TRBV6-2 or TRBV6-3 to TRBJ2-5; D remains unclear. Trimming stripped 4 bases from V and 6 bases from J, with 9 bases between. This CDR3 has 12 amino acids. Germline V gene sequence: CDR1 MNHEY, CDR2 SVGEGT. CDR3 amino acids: CASSWLSKTQYF. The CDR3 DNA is TGTGCCAGCAGTTGGCTGTCAAAGACCCAGTACTTC.

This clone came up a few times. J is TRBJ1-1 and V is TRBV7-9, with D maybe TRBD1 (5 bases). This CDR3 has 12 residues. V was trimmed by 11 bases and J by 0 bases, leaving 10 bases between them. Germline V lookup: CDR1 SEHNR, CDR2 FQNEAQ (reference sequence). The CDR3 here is CAAGGVNTEAFF. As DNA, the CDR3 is TGTGCCGCAGGAGGGGTGAACACTGAAGCTTTCTTT.

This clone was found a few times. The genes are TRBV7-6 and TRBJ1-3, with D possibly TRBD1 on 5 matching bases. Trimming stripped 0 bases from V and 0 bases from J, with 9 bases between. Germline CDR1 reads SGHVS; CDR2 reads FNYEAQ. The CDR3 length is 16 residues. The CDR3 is CASSLAGPDSGNTIYF. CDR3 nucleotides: TGTGCCAGCAGCTTAGCGGGGCCAGACTCTGGAAACACCATATATTTT.

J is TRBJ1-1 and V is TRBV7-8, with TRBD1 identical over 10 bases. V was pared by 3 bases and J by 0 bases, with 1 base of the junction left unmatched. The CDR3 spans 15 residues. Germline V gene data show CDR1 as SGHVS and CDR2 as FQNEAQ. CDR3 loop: CASSLTGGMNTEAFF. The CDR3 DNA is TGTGCCAGCAGCTTGACAGGGGGCATGAACACTGAAGCTTTCTTT.

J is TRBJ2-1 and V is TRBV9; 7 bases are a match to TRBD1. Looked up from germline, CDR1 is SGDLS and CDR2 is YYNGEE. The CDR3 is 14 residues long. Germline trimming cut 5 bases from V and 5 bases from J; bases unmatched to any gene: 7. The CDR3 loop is CASSSRTGNNEQFF. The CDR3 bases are TGTGCCAGCAGTTCTCGGACAGGAAACAATGAGCAGTTCTTC.

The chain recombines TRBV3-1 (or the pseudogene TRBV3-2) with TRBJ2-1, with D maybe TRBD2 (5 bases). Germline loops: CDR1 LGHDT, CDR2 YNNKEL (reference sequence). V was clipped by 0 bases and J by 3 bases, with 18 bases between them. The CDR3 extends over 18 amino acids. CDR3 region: CASSQDLAGLRYYNEQFF. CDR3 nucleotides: TGTGCCAGCAGCCAAGATCTTGCGGGTTTGCGGTACTACAATGAGCAGTTCTTC.